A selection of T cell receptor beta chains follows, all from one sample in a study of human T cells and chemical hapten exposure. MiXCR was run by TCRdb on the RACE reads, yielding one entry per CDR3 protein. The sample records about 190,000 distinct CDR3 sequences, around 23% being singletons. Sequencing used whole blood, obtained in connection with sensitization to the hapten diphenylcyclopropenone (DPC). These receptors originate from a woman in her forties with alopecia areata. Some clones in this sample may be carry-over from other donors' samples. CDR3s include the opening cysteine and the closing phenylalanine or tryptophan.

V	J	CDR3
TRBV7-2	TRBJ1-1	CASSPRQGRAFF
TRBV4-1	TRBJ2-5	CASSQGSGQMETQYF
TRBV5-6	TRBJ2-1	CASSLGGPSYNEQFF
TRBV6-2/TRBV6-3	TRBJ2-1	CASSFSGRGSNEQFF
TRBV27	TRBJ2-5	CASSLSPGGETQYF
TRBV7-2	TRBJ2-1	CASSISGSPYNEQFF
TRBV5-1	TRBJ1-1	CASSLDMGDTEAFF
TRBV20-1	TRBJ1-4	CSALEANSATNEKLFF
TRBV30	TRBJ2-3	CAWRLTGVGTDTQYF
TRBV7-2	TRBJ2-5	CASSLRAGGPETQYF
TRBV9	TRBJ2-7	CASSVGSPSYEQYF
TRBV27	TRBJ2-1	CASSLSYTGVNEQFF
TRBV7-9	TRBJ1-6	CASSRTRDSPLHF
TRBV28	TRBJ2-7	CASSFLARSYEQYF
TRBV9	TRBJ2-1	CASSVAGGSYNEQFF
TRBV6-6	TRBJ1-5	CASRYGWGQPQHF
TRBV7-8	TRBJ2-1	CASSFLRDSISYNEQFF
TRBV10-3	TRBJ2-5	CATLHGSMQETQYF
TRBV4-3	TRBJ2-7	CASSQVLQSYEQYF
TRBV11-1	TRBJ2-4	CASSLGQGGVQYF
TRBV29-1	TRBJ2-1	CSVEGASGSPNEQFF
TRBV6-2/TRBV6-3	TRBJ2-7	CATDDRSYEQYF
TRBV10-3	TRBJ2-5	CAISEGTPQETQYF
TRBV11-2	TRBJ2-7	CASSLVAAYEQYF
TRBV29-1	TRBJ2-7	CSVEDRTGGIYEQYF
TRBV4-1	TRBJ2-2	CASSRGQTNTGELFF
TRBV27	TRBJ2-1	CASKAGYPLDEQFF
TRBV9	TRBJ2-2	CASSVGGGHTGELFF